Detailed here is one T cell receptor beta chain. Its antigen is currently not known. No much larger clone is present one base from it, and per-base qualities are unavailable. The donors were healthy, HIV-negative adults with no recently reported acute infections or vaccinations. Only Caucasian adults living in Nashville, Tennessee, USA were represented among the donors. Magnetic negative selection was used to enrich CD4+ T cells, after which naive cells were positively selected on CD45RA and the negative fraction became the memory subset. After blood collection by leukapheresis, PBMCs were isolated using Ficoll-Histopaque density gradient centrifugation and then cryopreserved in the vapor phase of liquid nitrogen. Analytical flow cytometry was used to check the purity and quantity of every magnetically sorted T cell population. Genomic DNA was isolated from every sorted fraction and measured by UV absorbance on a Nanodrop 2000c.

The sample is drawn from a study of shared clonotypes between healthy human individuals (dated by TCRdb to about 2020). Regarding the research as a whole: Three men and a couple of women, aged 18 to 49 years, made up the cohort. For each donor, three plates each were used for CD4 naive and CD4 memory, two plates were used for CD8 naive, and one plate was used for CD8 memory. The study deeply sequenced blood TCR repertoires of five healthy adults to estimate repertoire size and the extent of clonotype sharing between individuals. To increase sequencing depth and limit assay-specific biases, TCR repertoire library preparation and sequencing were carried out by different laboratories using diverse techniques. Leukapheresis yielded between about 0.94 and 9.5 billion PBMCs per donor. What the authors observed across the whole study: Naive subsets generally had larger estimated clonotype richness than memory subsets. Sampling was restricted to blood, and TCR repertoires in tissue are likely to differ from TCR repertoires in blood. Because the study included a small number of donors, the genetic and exposure-history diversity represented was limited. Clonotypes shared by all four sorted-subset donors showed higher generation probabilities than non-shared clonotypes. Incomplete sequencing was indicated by rarefaction of sorted-subset datasets, despite the large sequencing depth. Sharing across four donors was observed for approximately 5% of naive CD4, over 3% of naive CD8, over 2% of memory CD4, and around 0.4% of memory CD8 clonotypes. Pairwise subsampling led to the expectation that sequencing depth would affect the degree of clonotype sharing among donors.

According to the germline V gene, CDR1 reads SGHTA and CDR2 reads FQGTGA. The CDR3 runs 16 residues from the cysteine to the phenylalanine. The retained sequence is limited to the CDR3, 48 bases, with the frame set at the first base. Unmatched junction bases come to 6, with V trimmed by 0 bases and J by 9 bases. Using the deep immunoSEQ assay, TCR CDR3 regions were amplified from genomic DNA by multiplex PCR. Genomic DNA extracted from each cell subset was distributed evenly over all wells of several immunoSEQ 96-well plates, and each plate served as one replicate. For sorted subsets, 200 to 250 ng genomic DNA, equal to 30,000 to 35,000 T cell genomes, was loaded into each replicate PCR. The purified libraries were quantified using a Qubit 3.0 fluorometer, sized with a Bioanalyzer 2100, and then quantified again using the KAPA Library Quantification kit. Every immunoSEQ 96-well plate was sequenced on a separate single-read 150-cycle Illumina NextSeq 550 flow cell. The paper's processing steps were these. Because only junctional sequences without quality scores were contained in the immunoSEQ output, filtering matching that applied to full-length reads could not be performed. Sequences were annotated with PyIR, a Python wrapper for IgBLAST v1.9, using IMGT germline references to assign V/J genes and CDR3. Reads were removed for weak V/J assignments (E-value above 1e-6), missing CDR3, stop codons, out-of-frame junctions, or ambiguous translated residues. V3J clonotypes were defined as sequences sharing an identical inferred V gene, J gene, and CDR3 amino acid sequence. Percentage overlap between repertoires was calculated by dividing the number of shared unique clonotypes by the size of the smaller repertoire. RTK rarefaction, the Chao1 estimator, and Recon v2.1 estimates of unobserved clonotypes were used to assess repertoire richness. Generation probabilities for all TCRbeta clonotypes obtained by the gDNA method from a few donors were computed using OLGA. The clones in this table, taken by TCRdb from immuneACCESS, are in-frame only. Not every clone is retained; where verified, under half of the shortfall comes from an unresolved V gene, and the cause of the rest is unknown. That table furnishes V, J and clone size, whereas the DNA furnished D and trimming. The sample table holds millions of clones, of which 90% to 95% were seen once. In total, the top ten clones hold under 0.15% of the sample.

Sequenced sample: naive CD4+ T cells sorted from blood. Reading the label with the study, this specimen's cell subset or site is: CD45RA+ positively selected. The rearranged chain carries TRBV7-3 and TRBJ2-2; a stretch of 11 junction bases matches TRBD2. The receptor's source is a man aged 18-30 years in good health. The CDR3 reads as follows: CASSLTASGGSRELFF. DNA sequence: TGTGCCAGCAGCTTAACAGCTAGCGGGGGGTCCAGGGAGCTGTTTTTT.